This TCR beta chain derives from a study of blood T cells in healthy people across ages. The study, taken as a whole, reports: Fewer expanded clones and more diversity marked long-lived versus aged donors. With naive T cell percentage, TCR beta diversity showed a strong correlation.

A note on this clonotype: Its antigen is currently unknown.

The CDR3 covers 13 residues. The V gene end was trimmed by 7 bases and the J gene end by 4 bases; junction bases not matched to a gene: 8. The germline V gene has CDR1 DFQATT and CDR2 SNEGSKA (reference sequence). PCR was performed a second time for roughly 7 to 12 cycles using a sample-barcoded 5' primer and a J-beta primer mix. From the 5' RACE reads, TCRdb called clonotypes with MiXCR, one entry per CDR3 protein. The data show approximately 2,000,000 distinct CDR3 sequences, 30% to 40% seen once. The chain links TRBV20-1 to TRBJ2-5; the match to TRBD2 covers 8 bases. The source of this sequence is a human donor in good health. Sequenced material: blood. CDR3 residues: CSVPSGGPETQYF. The CDR3 DNA reads TGCAGTGTCCCGTCGGGGGGGCCAGAGACCCAGTACTTC.